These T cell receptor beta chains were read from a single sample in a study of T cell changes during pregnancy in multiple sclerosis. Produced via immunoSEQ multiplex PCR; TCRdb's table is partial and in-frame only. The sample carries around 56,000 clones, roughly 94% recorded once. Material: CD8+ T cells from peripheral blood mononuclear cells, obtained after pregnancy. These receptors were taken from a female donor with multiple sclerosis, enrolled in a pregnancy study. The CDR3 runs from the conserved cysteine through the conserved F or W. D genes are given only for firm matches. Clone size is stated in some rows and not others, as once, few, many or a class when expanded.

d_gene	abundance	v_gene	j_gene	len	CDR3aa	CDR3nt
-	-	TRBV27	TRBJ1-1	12	CASRGVYTEAFF	TGTGCCAGCAGAGGGGTGTACACTGAAGCTTTCTTT
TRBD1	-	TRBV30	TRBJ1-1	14	CAWSGDSMNTEAFF	TGTGCCTGGAGCGGGGACAGCATGAACACTGAAGCTTTCTTT
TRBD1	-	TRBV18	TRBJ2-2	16	CASSPQQGENTGELFF	TGTGCCAGCTCACCCCAACAGGGGGAAAACACCGGGGAGCTGTTTTTT
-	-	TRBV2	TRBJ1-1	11	CANQVQTEAFF	TGTGCCAACCAGGTTCAGACTGAAGCTTTCTTT
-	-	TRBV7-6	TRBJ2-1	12	CASSPHEGEQFF	TGTGCCAGCAGCCCCCATGAGGGTGAGCAGTTCTTC
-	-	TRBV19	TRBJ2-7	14	CASSIGAGNYEQYF	TGTGCCAGTAGTATAGGGGCGGGGAACTACGAGCAGTACTTC
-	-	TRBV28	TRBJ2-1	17	CASQTGPGRASYNEQFF	TGTGCCAGCCAGACAGGGCCCGGGAGGGCCTCCTACAATGAGCAGTTCTTC
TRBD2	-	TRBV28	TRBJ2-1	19	CASNTKLLAGGYSVDEQFF	TGTGCCAGCAATACAAAGTTATTAGCGGGAGGGTACTCGGTCGATGAGCAGTTCTTC
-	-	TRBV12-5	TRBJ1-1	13	CASGFAVNTEAFF	TGTGCTAGTGGTTTTGCGGTGAACACTGAAGCTTTCTTT
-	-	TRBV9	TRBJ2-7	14	CASSAGQADYEQYF	TGTGCCAGCAGCGCGGGACAAGCAGACTACGAGCAGTACTTC
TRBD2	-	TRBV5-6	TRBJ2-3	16	CASSLIGGSVPDTQYF	TGTGCCAGCAGCTTGATCGGCGGGAGTGTCCCAGATACGCAGTATTTT
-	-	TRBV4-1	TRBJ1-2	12	CASSQGGNGYTF	TGCGCCAGCAGCCAAGGAGGGAATGGCTACACCTTC
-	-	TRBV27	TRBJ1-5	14	CASSRGSSNQPQHF	TGTGCCAGCAGCCGGGGGTCTAGCAATCAGCCCCAGCATTTT
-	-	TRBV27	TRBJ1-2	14	CASSPSGQLYGYTF	TGTGCCAGCAGTCCGTCCGGACAGCTCTATGGCTACACCTTC
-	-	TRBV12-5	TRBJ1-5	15	CASGLLAGDNQPQHF	TGTGCTAGTGGTTTGTTGGCAGGGGACAATCAGCCCCAGCATTTT
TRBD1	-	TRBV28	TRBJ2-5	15	CASSYLLTGEETQYF	TGTGCCAGCAGTTACCTACTGACAGGGGAAGAGACCCAGTACTTC
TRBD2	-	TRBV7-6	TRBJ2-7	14	CASSLAGGPSEQYF	TGTGCCAGCAGCTTAGCGGGAGGGCCCAGCGAGCAGTACTTC
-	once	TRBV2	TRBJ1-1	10	CARGGNEAFF	TGTGCCAGGGGGGGAAATGAAGCTTTCTTT
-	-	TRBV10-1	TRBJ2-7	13	CASSDPGTYEQYF	TGCGCCAGCAGTGATCCAGGGACCTACGAGCAGTACTTC
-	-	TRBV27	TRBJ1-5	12	CAIGRGNQPQHF	TGTGCCATCGGGAGAGGCAATCAGCCCCAGCATTTT
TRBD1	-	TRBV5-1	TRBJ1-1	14	CASSLRDRGFEAFF	TGCGCCAGCAGCTTGCGGGACAGGGGGTTTGAAGCTTTCTTT
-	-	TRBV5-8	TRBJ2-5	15	CASTSPGHQGETQYF	TGTGCCAGCACATCCCCGGGACACCAGGGAGAGACCCAGTACTTC
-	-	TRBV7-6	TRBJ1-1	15	CASSLGTGGSTEAFF	TGTGCCAGCAGCTTAGGTACGGGGGGAAGCACTGAAGCTTTCTTT
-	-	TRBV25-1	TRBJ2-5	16	CASSERNNRGGETQYF	TGTGCCAGCAGTGAAAGAAATAACAGGGGAGGAGAGACCCAGTACTTC
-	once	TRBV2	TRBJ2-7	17	CASIKNWGLQSSYEQYF	TGTGCCAGCATTAAAAACTGGGGACTGCAAAGCTCCTACGAGCAGTACTTC
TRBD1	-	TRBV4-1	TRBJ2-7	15	CASSPSGTGGYEQYF	TGCGCCAGCAGTCCTTCCGGGACAGGGGGCTACGAGCAGTACTTC
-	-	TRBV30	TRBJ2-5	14	CAWSVLQGGETQYF	TGTGCCTGGAGTGTCTTGCAGGGTGGCGAGACCCAGTACTTC
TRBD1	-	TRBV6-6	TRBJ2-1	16	CASSYSPGGMYNEQFF	TGTGCCAGCAGTTACTCTCCAGGGGGTATGTACAATGAGCAGTTCTTC
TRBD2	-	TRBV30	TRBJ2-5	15	CAWSGLAGEWETQYF	TGTGCCTGGAGTGGACTAGCGGGAGAATGGGAGACCCAGTACTTC
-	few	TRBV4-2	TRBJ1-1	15	CASSQDLGAGTEAFF	TGTGCCAGCAGCCAAGATCTGGGAGCGGGTACTGAAGCTTTCTTT
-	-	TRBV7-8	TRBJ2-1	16	CASSLGSGPPVDEQFF	TGTGCCAGCAGCTTGGGGAGCGGACCCCCGGTCGATGAGCAGTTCTTC
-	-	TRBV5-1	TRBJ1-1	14	CASRVGLAYTEAFF	TGCGCCAGCAGAGTTGGGCTTGCATACACTGAAGCTTTCTTT
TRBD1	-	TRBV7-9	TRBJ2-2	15	CASSPRTGNTGELFF	TGTGCCAGCAGCCCCCGGACAGGGAACACCGGGGAGCTGTTTTTT
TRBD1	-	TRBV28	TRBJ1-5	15	CASSLGRGLNQPQHF	TGTGCCAGCAGTTTAGGCAGGGGGTTGAATCAGCCCCAGCATTTT
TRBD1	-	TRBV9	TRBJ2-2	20	CASTAPRGQEDYENTGELFF	TGTGCCAGCACTGCCCCCAGGGGGCAAGAGGACTACGAGAACACCGGGGAGCTGTTTTTT
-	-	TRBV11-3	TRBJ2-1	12	CASSLINNEQFF	TGTGCCAGCAGCCTAATAAACAATGAGCAGTTCTTC
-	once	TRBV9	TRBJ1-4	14	CASSVQGTNEKLFF	TGTGCCAGCAGCGTTCAGGGAACTAATGAAAAACTGTTTTTT
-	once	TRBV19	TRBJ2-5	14	CASSGGMSQETQYF	TGTGCCAGTTCCGGCGGCATGAGCCAAGAGACCCAGTACTTC
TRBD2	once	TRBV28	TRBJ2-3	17	CASSGLAGTLGRGTQYF	TGTGCCAGCAGCGGACTAGCGGGAACCCTGGGGAGAGGTACGCAGTATTTT
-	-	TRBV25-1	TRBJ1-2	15	CASSEGWDTNYGYTF	TGTGCCAGCAGTGAGGGTTGGGACACTAACTATGGCTACACCTTC
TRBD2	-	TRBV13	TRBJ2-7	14	CASSLGLAGGEQYF	TGTGCCAGCAGCTTAGGACTAGCGGGAGGCGAGCAGTACTTC
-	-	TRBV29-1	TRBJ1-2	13	CSAGFGDLYGYTF	TGCAGCGCTGGTTTCGGGGATTTGTATGGCTACACCTTC
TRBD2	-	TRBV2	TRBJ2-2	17	CASSEKVWGLNTGELFF	TGTGCCAGCAGTGAAAAGGTTTGGGGACTAAACACCGGGGAGCTGTTTTTT
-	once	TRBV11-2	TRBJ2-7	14	CASSLGAGTYEQYF	TGTGCCAGCAGCTTGGGGGCAGGAACCTACGAGCAGTACTTC
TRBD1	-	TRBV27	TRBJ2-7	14	CASSLGQGGYEQYF	TGTGCCAGCAGTTTAGGACAGGGCGGTTACGAGCAGTACTTC
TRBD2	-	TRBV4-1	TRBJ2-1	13	CASSPRTSDEQFF	TGCGCCAGCAGCCCGCGGACTAGCGATGAGCAGTTCTTC
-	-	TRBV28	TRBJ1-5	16	CASSLLRGLSNQPQHF	TGTGCCAGCAGTTTATTACGGGGGTTGAGCAATCAGCCCCAGCATTTT
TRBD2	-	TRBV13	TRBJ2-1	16	CASSTGLADNSDEQFF	TGTGCCAGCAGCACTGGACTAGCGGACAACTCCGATGAGCAGTTCTTC